Given below is one T cell receptor beta chain in context. The antigen is not known. The data stem from a study of cytomegalovirus exposure and HLA in healthy donors. The study ran its PCR with 60 Vbeta and 13 Jbeta primers. Only in-frame clones appear in the TCRdb table, and some are missing; sequencing was by immunoSEQ multiplex PCR. The sample has 160,000 or so clones; 75% to 80% are singletons. General study findings and limits: Rare sequences made up most TCRs, while some public TCRs were found in many donors. Some highly shared sequence variants likely arose as a pipeline artifact.

V lost 7 bases and J lost 4; bases outside the gene matches: 13. Germline V gives CDR1 SGDLS, CDR2 YYNGEE. The CDR3 sequence is 16 residues long. V usage is TRBV9 and J usage is TRBJ1-1, with TRBD1 matching 10 bases. The TCR was taken from a man aged 35 to 55 in good health and CMV-seropositive. The sample was PBMCs. The CDR3 loop is CASARQGAGLGTEAFF. CDR3 in DNA: TGTGCCAGCGCCAGACAGGGGGCCGGGCTGGGCACTGAAGCTTTCTTT.